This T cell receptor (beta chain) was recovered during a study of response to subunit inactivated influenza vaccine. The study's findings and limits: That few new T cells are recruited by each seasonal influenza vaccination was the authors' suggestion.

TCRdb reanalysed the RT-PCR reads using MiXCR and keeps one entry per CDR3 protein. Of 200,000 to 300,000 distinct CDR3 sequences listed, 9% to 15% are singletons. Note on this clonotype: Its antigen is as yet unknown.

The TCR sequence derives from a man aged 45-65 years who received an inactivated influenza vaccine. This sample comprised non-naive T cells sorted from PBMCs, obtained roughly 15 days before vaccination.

CDR3 nucleotides: TGTGCCAGCAAAAGGGGTAGCGGGAGAATAGAGACCCAGTACTTC. It encodes CASKRGSGRIETQYF. The chain joins TRBV7-2 to TRBJ2-5; 9 bases fit TRBD2. CDR1 is SGHTA and CDR2 is FQGNSA in the germline V gene. The length of the CDR3 is 15 residues. The V segment lost 7 bases and the J segment 4 bases; nucleotides outside the gene matches: 10.